Below are 7 T cell receptor beta chains sequenced from a single sample in a study of shared clonotypes between healthy human individuals. Sequencing used immunoSEQ multiplex PCR; TCRdb keeps in-frame clones, though not all of them. The table records approximately 640,000 clones, approximately 75% of them present only once. Sequencing was performed on memory CD4+ T cells sorted from blood. Subset reported: CD45RA-negative fraction. These receptors came from a woman in her twenties or thirties in good health.

This clone appeared a single time. The V gene is TRBV19, the J gene TRBJ2-3; a possible D gene is TRBD1 (6 bases). CDR3 length: 13 amino acids. The germline V gene has CDR1 LNHDA and CDR2 SQIVND (reference sequence). V lost 6 bases and J lost 5, with 12 bases in between. The CDR3 DNA sequence: TGTGCCAGTAGCCCTGGACAGATAGATACGCAGTATTTT. This gives the protein CASSPGQIDTQYF.

The chain couples TRBV28 to TRBJ2-7; possibly TRBD2 for D (5 bases). The CDR3 extends over 17 amino acids. The germline V gene encodes CDR1 MDHEN and CDR2 SYDVKM. V lost 6 bases, J lost 2 bases, and 23 bases lay in between. CDR3 residues: CASRPPPGSGLPYEQYF. CDR3 sequence (DNA): TGTGCCAGCAGACCGCCCCCAGGTTCAGGACTCCCCTACGAGCAGTACTTC.

This clone was detected only once. The chain combines TRBV11-2 with TRBJ1-2, with 9 bases aligning to TRBD1. J gave up 7 bases and V 4 bases, and 13 bases lay outside the gene matches. The CDR3 is made up of 16 amino acids. Germline lookup yields CDR1 SGHAT and CDR2 FQNNGV. In DNA, the CDR3 is TGTGCCAGCAGCTCCGGGACAGGGCTGATCCTTGCTGGCTACACCTTC. It is translated as CASSSGTGLILAGYTF.

The V call is TRBV2, the J call TRBJ1-1; D not certain. Trimming removed 7 bases from V and 8 bases from J, with 14 bases in between. Looked up from germline, CDR1 is SNHLY and CDR2 is FYNNEI. The CDR3 has 12 amino acids. CDR3 loop: CASTTMVGEAFF. Here the CDR3 DNA reads TGTGCCAGCACCACGATGGTAGGGGAAGCTTTCTTT.

The chain employs TRBV11-2 and TRBJ1-1; TRBD1 is a possible D gene (5 bases). From germline, CDR1 is SGHAT and CDR2 FQNNGV. V lost 7 bases and J lost 1, with 16 bases in between. The CDR3 has 15 residues. CDR3 amino acids: CASNTIRGANTEAFF. The CDR3, as DNA: TGTGCCAGCAACACCATAAGGGGCGCGAACACTGAAGCTTTCTTT.

Points on this clone: A far more abundant clone sits one base away, making this likely a read error. This CDR3 is also generated by other DNA sequences in the sample. J is TRBJ1-1 and V is TRBV7-9; perhaps TRBD1 as D (6 bases). The germline V gene has CDR1 SEHNR and CDR2 FQNEAQ (reference sequence). CDR3 length: 13 amino acids. The CDR3 nucleotides are TGCGCCAGCAGCTGGGGACAGAACACTGAAGCTTTCTTT. Its translation is CASSWGQNTEAFF. Using reference TRBV7-9 and TRBJ1-1 for the parts outside the CDR3, the full variable domain is DTGVSQNPRHKITKRGQNVTFRCDPISEHNRLYWYRQTLGQGPEFLTYFQNEAQLEKSRLLSDRFSAERPKGSFSTLEIQRTEQGDSAMYLCASSWGQNTEAFFGQGTRLTVV.

A word on this clone: The identical CDR3 is also encoded by other nucleotide sequences in the sample. The CDR3 sequence: CASSQGTGGTGELFF. CDR3 sequence (DNA): TGCGCCAGCAGCCAAGGGACAGGGGGCACCGGGGAGCTGTTTTTT. This rearrangement joins TRBV5-1 to TRBJ2-2; 11 bases map to TRBD1. The CDR3 sequence is 15 residues long. The junction had 3 bases not matched to a gene; V was cut back by 4 bases and J by 4 bases. The V gene's germline CDR1 is SGHRS and CDR2 YFSETQ.